In its sample, the clone carrying this T cell receptor beta chain was seen many times. Antigen specificity is unknown. These data come from a study of neurological immune-mediated disorders. Preparation of the unsorted libraries drew on 2 million PBMCs stored at -80 C. Synthesis of cDNA was carried out by template-switch 5'RACE. The reaction used 10-nucleotide random UMIs. In TCRdb, the 5' RACE reads were re-called with MiXCR into one record per CDR3 protein. The sample holds more than 50,000 distinct CDR3 sequences; 3% to 4% are singletons and the top ten take approximately 7.1%. General study points: There was no clinical or MRI feature that was associated with the multiple sclerosis repertoire cluster.

The sequencing sample was made of PBMCs. This TCR was recovered from a woman aged 60 to 75 with multiple sclerosis.

CDR3 region: CASSFGVSTDTQYF. CDR3 sequence (DNA): TGTGCCAGCAGCTTTGGCGTGTCCACAGATACGCAGTATTTT. The gene calls are TRBV7-9 and TRBJ2-3; D is ambiguous. The ends were cut back, 3 bases at V and 2 bases at J, with 9 bases in the middle. The CDR3 is 14 amino acids. The germline CDR1 and CDR2 sequences are SEHNR and FQNEAQ (reference sequence). The full variable domain, with the rest looked up from reference TRBV7-9 and TRBJ2-3, is DTGVSQNPRHKITKRGQNVTFRCDPISEHNRLYWYRQTLGQGPEFLTYFQNEAQLEKSRLLSDRFSAERPKGSFSTLEIQRTEQGDSAMYLCASSFGVSTDTQYFGPGTRLTVL.